The sequence of this TCR beta chain was determined in a study of blood T cell repertoires in COVID-19. Whole-study context: Acute and convalescent COVID-19 samples came from the United States, Italy and Spain. T cells, B-cell-depleted T cells, or PBMCs provided the cDNA or gDNA that served as material.

There are a few counts of this clone. Trimming shortened V by 5 bases and J by 1 base, and 14 bases separated the two germline ends. The CDR3 spans 15 residues. Germline V CDR1 and CDR2: SGHTA, FQGNSA. Repertoires were generated with immunoSEQ multiplex PCR, while TCRdb's copy carries only in-frame clones and drops some. The sample lists under 250,000 clones, roughly four fifths seen once, with approximately 1.2% in the top ten. The chain couples TRBV7-2 to TRBJ1-1, with D hard to call. This receptor was obtained from a woman in her thirties or forties with acute COVID-19. The specimen sequenced was PBMCs or T cells enriched from blood (not recorded which). The CDR3, as DNA: TGTGCCAGCAGCCGCTCCGGACTAAGGAACACTGAAGCTTTCTTT. It codes for CASSRSGLRNTEAFF. Drawing the rest from reference TRBV7-2 and TRBJ1-1, the complete variable domain is GAGVSQSPSNKVTEKGKDVELRCDPISGHTALYWYRQSLGQGLEFLIYFQGNSAPDKSGLPSDRFSAERTGGSVSTLTIQRTQQEDSAVYLCASSRSGLRNTEAFFGQGTRLTVV.